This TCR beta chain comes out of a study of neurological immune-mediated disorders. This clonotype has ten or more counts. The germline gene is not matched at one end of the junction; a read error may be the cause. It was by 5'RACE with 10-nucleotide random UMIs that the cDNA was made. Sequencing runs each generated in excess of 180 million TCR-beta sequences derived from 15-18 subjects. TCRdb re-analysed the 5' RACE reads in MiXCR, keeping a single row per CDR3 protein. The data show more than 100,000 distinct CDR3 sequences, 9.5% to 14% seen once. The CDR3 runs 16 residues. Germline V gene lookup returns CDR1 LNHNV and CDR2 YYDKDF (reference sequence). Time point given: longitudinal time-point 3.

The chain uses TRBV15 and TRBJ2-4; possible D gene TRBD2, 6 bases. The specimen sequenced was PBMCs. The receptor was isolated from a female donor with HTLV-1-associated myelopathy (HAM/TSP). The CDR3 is CATSRDQGLYKNIQYF. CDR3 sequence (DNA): TGTGCTACCAGCAGAGATCAGGGACTGTATAAAAACATTCAGTACTTC.